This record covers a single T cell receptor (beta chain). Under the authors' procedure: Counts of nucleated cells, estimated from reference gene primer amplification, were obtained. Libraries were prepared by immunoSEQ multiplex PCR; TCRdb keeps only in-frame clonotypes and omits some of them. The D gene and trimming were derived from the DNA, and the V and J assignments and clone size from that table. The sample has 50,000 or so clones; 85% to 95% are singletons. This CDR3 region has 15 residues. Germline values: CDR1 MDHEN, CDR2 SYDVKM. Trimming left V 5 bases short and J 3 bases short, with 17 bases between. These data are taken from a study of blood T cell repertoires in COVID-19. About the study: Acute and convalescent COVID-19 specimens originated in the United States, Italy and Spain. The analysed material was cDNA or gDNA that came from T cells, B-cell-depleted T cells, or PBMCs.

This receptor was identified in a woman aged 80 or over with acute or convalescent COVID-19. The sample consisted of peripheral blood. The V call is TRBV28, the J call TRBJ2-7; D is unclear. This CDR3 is CASSPPFNAGYEQYF. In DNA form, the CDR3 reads TGTGCCAGCAGTCCCCCTTTCAACGCCGGCTACGAGCAGTACTTC.